The sequence of this TCR beta chain was determined in a study of CD8+CD57+ T cells in acquired aplastic anemia. The study, taken as a whole, reports: Roughly 30 CD8+ CDR3 sequences occurred in both the patients and the controls.

On this clonotype itself: The antigen is unknown.

The study profiled TCR beta VDJ and CDR3 using genomic DNA as template. TCRdb recomputed calls from the reads with MiXCR, one row per CDR3 protein. The table lists 200,000 or so distinct CDR3 sequences, about 64% of them singletons. Material: sorted CD4+, CD8+, or CD8+CD57+ T cells (not recorded which) from PBMCs. This TCR came from a human donor with severe aplastic anemia or a healthy control (not recorded which).

CDR3 amino acids: CASSVGQTESYNEQFF. CDR3 DNA: TGTGCCAGCAGTGTGGGACAGACAGAATCATACAATGAGCAGTTCTTC. The gene calls are TRBV2 and TRBJ2-1; 7 bases agree with TRBD1. Trimming cost V 4 bases and J 4 bases; bases outside gene matches: 10. The CDR3 totals 16 residues. The germline V gene encodes CDR1 SNHLY and CDR2 FYNNEI.